Each of the 8 T cell receptor beta chains below was sequenced from the same sample in a study of identical twins. TCRdb passed the 5' RACE reads through MiXCR, listing each CDR3 protein once. This sample has some 600,000 distinct CDR3 sequences; 7.1% occur once, and the top ten carry 1.6%. These data were likewise used in another study, on yellow fever vaccine responses in identical twins.

The sample was PBMCs. Receptor source: a woman under 30 in good health.

The CDR3 sequence: CSASAVGGSTIYVAKNIQYF. CDR3 bases: TGCAGTGCTAGTGCGGTCGGCGGGAGTACTATCTATGTAGCCAAAAACATTCAGTACTTC. J is TRBJ2-4 and V is TRBV20-1; 7 nucleotides match TRBD2. The V and J ends lost 3 bases and 0 bases, in that order; junction bases with no gene match: 20. Germline CDR1 DFQATT, CDR2 SNEGSKA (reference sequence). The CDR3 has 20 residues.

Regarding this clonotype: Since the CDR3 does not end with the conserved phenylalanine or tryptophan, this likely comes from a read error. The limits of the CDR3 on the DNA are not certain, so only TCRdb's listed CDR3 is given. V gene TRBV7-9 combines with J gene TRBJ2-1; the D call of TRBD1 is as the table states it, not checked on the DNA. The length of the CDR3 is 11 amino acids, counting both ends. Per the germline V gene, CDR1 is SEHNR and CDR2 is FQNEAQ (reference sequence). The CDR3 here is CASSPRTGPSI.

The chain joins TRBV2 to TRBJ1-6, with a weak D call TRBD1 (6 bases). Looked up from germline, CDR1 is SNHLY and CDR2 is FYNNEI. The CDR3 runs to 15 residues. Trimming shortened V by 4 bases and J by 10 bases, and 17 bases separated the two germline ends. This CDR3 reads CASSAYRDKDSPLHF. The CDR3 DNA sequence: TGTGCCAGCAGTGCGTACCGGGACAAAGACTCACCCCTCCACTTT.

The sample holds many counts of this clonotype. The rearrangement uses TRBV20-1 and TRBJ2-1; 11 bases map to TRBD2. Germline V gene sequence: CDR1 DFQATT, CDR2 SNEGSKA (reference sequence). Trimming removed 0 bases from V and 8 bases from J; junction bases left unmatched: 12. The CDR3 is made up of 17 amino acids. Here the CDR3 DNA reads TGCAGTGCTAGAGATCGGCTAACTAGCGGGGGTCGATATGAGCAGTTCTTC. Translation: CSARDRLTSGGRYEQFF.

Many counts were recorded for this clonotype. The chain uses TRBV5-1 and TRBJ2-3; weak D call: TRBD1 (5 bases). V lost 1 base to trimming and J lost 0 bases, with 12 bases between them. The CDR3 sequence is 16 residues long. Looked up from germline, CDR1 is SGHRS and CDR2 is YFSETQ. CDR3 coding DNA: TGCGCCAGCAGCTTGTGGTCAGGGCAAAGCACAGATACGCAGTATTTT. It encodes CASSLWSGQSTDTQYF.

This clonotype was recorded at least ten times. The CDR3, as DNA: TGCGCCAGCAGCTTAACTTCATTACTAGCGGGAGCTGAGACCCAGTACTTC. Its protein is CASSLTSLLAGAETQYF. The rearrangement joins TRBV5-1 to TRBJ2-5; 11 bases agree with TRBD2. Germline V lookup: CDR1 SGHRS, CDR2 YFSETQ. Germline trimming cut 2 bases from V and 5 bases from J; bases unmatched to any gene: 11. The CDR3 has 17 amino acids.

Comments on this clonotype: Being one base from a much bigger clone, this may be a read error. CDR3 coding DNA: TGTGCCAGCGCCCGTACGAACACTGAAGCTTTCTTT. Amino acids: CASARTNTEAFF. The genes are TRBV12-3 or TRBV12-4 and TRBJ1-1; D is undetermined. Deletions cut 8 bases from V and 1 base from J, with 8 bases between. The CDR3 sequence is 12 residues long.

Only a few counts were recorded for this clonotype. The genes are TRBV28 and TRBJ2-3, with D possibly TRBD2 on 5 matching bases. The germline V gene encodes CDR1 MDHEN and CDR2 SYDVKM. The CDR3 is 14 amino acids. V was cut by 5 bases and J by 4 bases, with 13 bases left in between. The chain's CDR3 is CASSAPSRADTQYF. CDR3 sequence (DNA): TGTGCCAGCAGTGCCCCTAGCCGAGCAGATACGCAGTATTTT. Based on the CDR3 plus reference TRBV28 and TRBJ2-3, the full variable domain is DVKVTQSSRYLVKRTGEKVFLECVQDMDHENMFWYRQDPGLGLRLIYFSYDVKMKEKGDIPEGYSVSREKKERFSLILESASTNQTSMYLCASSAPSRADTQYFGPGTRLTVL.